This T cell receptor (beta chain) comes out of a study of OX40 agonist ivuxolimab in advanced cancers. Overall study: Three dose-escalation patients had partial responses: one with hepatocellular carcinoma and two with cutaneous melanoma.

Study findings and constraints: Some nonresponders also had low normalized T-cell clonal expansion. Among the lowest peripheral clonal expansion occurred in 0.1-3.0 mg/kg partial responders.

As to this clone: Its antigen remains unknown.

The repertoire was sequenced with immunoSEQ multiplex PCR; TCRdb's copy has only in-frame clones and lacks some. This table holds fewer than 80,000 clones, approximately 85% found once. Germline CDR1 SGDLS, CDR2 YYNGEE. The V end lost 6 bases, the J end lost 1 base, and 2 bases lay between the germline ends. CDR3 length equals 11 residues. This specimen was CD4+ or CD8+ T cells sorted from blood, taken in a trial of the OX40 agonist ivuxolimab. This chain joins TRBV9 and TRBJ1-3; no firm D call. The receptor's source is an adult with an advanced solid tumor such as melanoma, head and neck, liver or kidney cancer. CDR3 in amino acids: CASKSGNTIYF. The CDR3 nucleotides read TGTGCCAGCAAATCTGGAAACACCATATATTTT. The full variable domain, its missing parts supplied by reference TRBV9 and TRBJ1-3, is DSGVTQTPKHLITATGQRVTLRCSPRSGDLSVYWYQQSLDQGLQFLIQYYNGEERAKGNILERFSAQQFPDLHSELNLSSLELGDSALYFCASKSGNTIYFGEGSWLTVV.